This T cell receptor beta chain was sequenced during a study of identical twins. This clonotype came up many times. What it recognizes is unknown. CDR3 size: 16 residues. With V trimmed by 3 bases and J by 6 bases, 7 bases remained unmatched. TCRdb redid the calling of the 5' RACE reads with MiXCR, one entry per CDR3 protein. The repertoire holds 700,000 to 950,000 distinct CDR3 sequences, roughly an eighth seen once, with around 1.6% in the top ten. Study-wide results and limits: An excess of low generation probability was shown by twin-shared out-of-frame alpha sequences. Without tracking the same donors, conclusions rested on cross-sectional statistical analysis. Beta out-of-frame twin sharing showed a weaker excess.

Healthy Caucasians were all of the donors. The same specimen was also included in a second study, on yellow fever vaccine responses in identical twins.

The TCR originated in a young woman in good health. J is TRBJ2-3 and V is TRBV12-3 or TRBV12-4; the match to TRBD2 covers 12 bases. The sample was PBMCs. The CDR3 coding sequence is TGTGCCAGCAGTTTCGGCCTAGCGGGAGGGGCCGATACGCAGTATTTT. Translating gives CASSFGLAGGADTQYF.